This T cell receptor beta chain is from a study of radiation and T cells in renal cell carcinoma (dated by TCRdb to about 2020). For the study in its entirety: A total of around 50 samples underwent TCR beta sequencing, made up of approximately 26 tumors and around 27 peripheral blood samples. Across all 55 or so samples, under 5,000,000 unique CDR3 nucleotide sequences encoding about 2.7 million unique CDR3 amino acid sequences were identified. The last blood draw occurred 4 weeks after radiation, at the same time as nephrectomy. On the study overall, not on this receptor specifically: Blood repertoire dynamics were not followed beyond 4 weeks after treatment. Because the trial had a single-armed design, the trial could not examine how radiation dose or scheduling affected the TCR repertoire. No pretreatment tumor biopsies were available, so the baseline intratumoral presence of clonotypes could not be determined. In blood, the top tumor clonotypes increased from baseline to 2 weeks after radiation and then shrank by 4 weeks, which suggests a temporary expansion of tumor-resident clones.

The CDR1 and CDR2 encoded by the germline V gene (reference sequence) are LNHNV and YYDKDF. Trimming at the junction amounts to 5 bases on V and 2 bases on J, and the germline ends lie 13 bases apart. From cysteine to phenylalanine, the CDR3 is 14 amino acids long. The entry retains the CDR3 DNA only, 42 bases that are in frame from base 1. What the time point label conveys for this sample: blood 4 weeks post-SBRT, at nephrectomy. Per the publication, the treatment or condition label means: 15 Gy SBRT to primary tumor, nephrectomy 4 weeks later. Samples were obtained from a clinical trial, in which 15 Gy stereotactic body radiation therapy was delivered to primary renal cell carcinomas and nephrectomy was performed 4 weeks later. To follow tumor-enriched clonotypes, serial peripheral blood was collected from radiation-treated patients at baseline and at 2 weeks and 4 weeks after SBRT. All patients had renal cell carcinoma with clear cell pathology. Genomic DNA for TCR sequencing was prepared using the QIAamp DNA Blood Mini Kit (Qiagen). Samples were included in the analyses only if all quality control checks were passed.

The immunoSEQ kit was used, according to the manufacturer's recommendations, to generate TCR beta libraries from genomic DNA. For library preparation, a first multiplex PCR was performed with proprietary primers, followed by a second PCR in which unique barcodes were added, and bead cleanups were performed after each round. A kit-provided positive control reaction and a negative control reaction were included in every sample batch. The final libraries were assessed on an Agilent 4200 TapeStation D1000 ScreenTape, pooled by volume, and quantified by qPCR. An Illumina NextSeq500 fitted with a MidOutput 150-cycle cartridge performed the sequencing, running 156 Read1 cycles and 15 Index1 cycles with the kit's custom primers. The pooled library was loaded at approximately 0.95 pM with approximately 18% PhiX control spiked in. The source study handled its data this way. The vendor-processed data were analyzed in R, and a clonotype was defined as all T cells that share the same CDR3 nucleotide sequence. For clone abundance analyses, frequencies were normalized to the 10,000 most abundant clones per sample. Before analysis, public T cell clones were removed, and these numbered fewer than five per sample on average. Tumor-enriched and baseline blood-enriched clonotypes were defined by at least a 32-fold difference in abundance between compartments. A beta-binomial differential abundance model was used to identify clonotypes that were expanded or contracted between blood time points. Tumor-blood repertoire similarity was measured with the Baroni-Urbani and Buser coefficient, and groups were compared using two-tailed Wilcoxon tests in R. This is the immuneACCESS table as TCRdb keeps it, with only in-frame sequences that have V and J called. A part of the clones is gone; compared with another copy, unresolved V genes explain less than half, and the rest is unexplained. V, J and clone size are taken as reported in that table, and D and trimming were inferred from the DNA itself. A total of just under 150,000 clones appear in this sample, approximately 86% of them only once. The ten top clones hold around 17% of the sample.

Notes on this clone: The antigen it recognizes is unknown. Base-call qualities are not available, and no considerably larger clone is one nucleotide away.

The clonotype was recovered from a woman aged 45-59 years with renal cell carcinoma. The material was blood, obtained from a patient whose treatment included radiotherapy and nephrectomy. This chain is built from TRBV15 and TRBJ2-7; D gene: possibly TRBD2, on 5 matching bases. The DNA sequence is as follows: TGTGCCACCAGCTTGGGAGTCCCCCCCTACGAGCAGTACTTC. Its protein product is CATSLGVPPYEQYF.